The T cell receptor beta chain described here comes from a study of naive and memory T cell subsets. Study observations and caveats: This RNA-based method may be sensitive to activation-related transcript changes.

On this clonotype: Its specificity is unknown.

Four PCR rounds used nested alpha and beta constant region primers plus the SP2 primer. TCRdb redid the calling of the UMI-ligation and nested PCR reads with MiXCR, one entry per CDR3 protein. The sample holds some 40,000 distinct CDR3 sequences, more than 9.5% seen once. Germline CDR1 is SGHTA and CDR2 is FQGNSA. The V and J ends lost 5 bases and 6 bases, in that order; junction bases with no gene match: 13. This CDR3 has 17 amino acids. Described treatment: skin biopsy from PPD injection site in Mantoux-positive individual. A UMI-containing oligonucleotide was joined by 3' ligation to the TCR cDNA template. Tuberculin skin test biopsies were taken where PPD was injected in Mantoux-positive people. Unsorted total RNA, about 1 to 1000 ng, was DNase treated before reverse transcription.

The J gene is TRBJ2-2, the V gene TRBV7-2; TRBD1 matches at 9 bases. The sequencing here drew on skin, taken from a tuberculin skin test site. This sequence was found in an adult in good health. The CDR3 nucleotides read TGTGCCAGCAGCGAGCACATACAGGGGGCGCGCGCCGGGGAGCTGTTTTTT. Its translation: CASSEHIQGARAGELFF.